Described below is a single TCR beta chain sequence and its context. Antigen unknown. An assay was performed, and its level was deep. An even split of each subset's genomic DNA across several immunoSEQ plates was performed. Profiled with immunoSEQ multiplex PCR; TCRdb holds only in-frame clones, not every one. The sample gives some 530,000 clones, 60% to 80% of which show up once; 12% is in the top ten. The data belong to a study of shared clonotypes between healthy human individuals. Study findings and constraints: Exclusively blood specimens were collected; tissue repertoires likely differ.

This TCR derives from a middle-aged woman in good health. Some clones in this sample may be carry-over from other donors' samples. The sequenced sample was PBMCs.

Here the CDR3 reads CASSYSWESGSQYF. The CDR3 coding sequence is TGTGCCAGCAGTTACTCGTGGGAGAGTGGGTCCCAGTACTTC. This chain connects TRBV6-5 to TRBJ2-5; tentative D call: TRBD2 (5 bases). This CDR3 spans 14 amino acids. Germline CDR1 is MNHEY and CDR2 is SVGAGI. The V and J ends lost 0 bases and 9 bases respectively, with 14 bases between them.